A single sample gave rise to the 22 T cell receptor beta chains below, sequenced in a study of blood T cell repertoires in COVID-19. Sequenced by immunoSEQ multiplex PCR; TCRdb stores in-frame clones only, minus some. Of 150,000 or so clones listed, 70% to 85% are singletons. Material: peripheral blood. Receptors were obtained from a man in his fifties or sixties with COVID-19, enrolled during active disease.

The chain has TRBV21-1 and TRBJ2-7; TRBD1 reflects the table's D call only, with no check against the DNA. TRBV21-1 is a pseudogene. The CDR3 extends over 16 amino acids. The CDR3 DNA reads TGTGCCAGCAGCAAAGGAAGAGGGGGCGATCCCTACGAGCAGTACTTC. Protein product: CASSKGRGGDPYEQYF.

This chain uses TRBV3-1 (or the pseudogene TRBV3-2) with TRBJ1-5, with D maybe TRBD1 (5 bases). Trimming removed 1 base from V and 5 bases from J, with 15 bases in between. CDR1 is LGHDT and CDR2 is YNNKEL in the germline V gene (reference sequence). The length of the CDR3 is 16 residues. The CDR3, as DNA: TGTGCCAGCAGCCAAGGCGGGGGAGCAGGCTATCAGCCCCAGCATTTT. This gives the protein CASSQGGGAGYQPQHF.

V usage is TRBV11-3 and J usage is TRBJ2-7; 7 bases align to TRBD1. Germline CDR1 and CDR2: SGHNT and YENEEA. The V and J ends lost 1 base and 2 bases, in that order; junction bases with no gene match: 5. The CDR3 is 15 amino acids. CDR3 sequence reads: CASSLVGQDTYEQYF. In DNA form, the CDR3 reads TGTGCCAGCAGCTTAGTCGGACAGGACACCTACGAGCAGTACTTC. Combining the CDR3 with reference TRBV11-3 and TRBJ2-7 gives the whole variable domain EAGVVQSPRYKIIEKKQPVAFWCNPISGHNTLYWYLQNLGQGPELLIRYENEEAVDDSQLPKDRFSAERLKGVDSTLKIQPAELGDSAVYLCASSLVGQDTYEQYFGPGTRLTVT.

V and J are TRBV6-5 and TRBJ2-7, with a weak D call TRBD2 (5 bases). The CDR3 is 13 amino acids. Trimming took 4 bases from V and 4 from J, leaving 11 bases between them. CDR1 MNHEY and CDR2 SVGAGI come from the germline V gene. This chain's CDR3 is CASSSAPGYEQYF. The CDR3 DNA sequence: TGTGCCAGCAGTTCCGCCCCGGGGTACGAGCAGTACTTC.

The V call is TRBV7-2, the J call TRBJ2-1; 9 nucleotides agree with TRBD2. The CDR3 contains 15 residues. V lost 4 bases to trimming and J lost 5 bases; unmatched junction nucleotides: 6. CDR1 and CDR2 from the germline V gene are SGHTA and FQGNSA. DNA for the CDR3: TGTGCCAGCAGCTCTTCGACTAGCGGCAACAATGAGCAGTTCTTC. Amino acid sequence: CASSSSTSGNNEQFF.

The CDR3 loop is CASSSQRTYTGELFF. The CDR3 DNA follows: TGTGCCAGCAGCTCCCAGCGGACCTACACCGGGGAGCTGTTTTTT. The chain joins TRBV27 to TRBJ2-2; D is possibly TRBD2 (5 bases). The CDR3 length is 15 residues. Deletions cut 6 bases from V and 3 bases from J, with 14 bases between. CDR1 and CDR2 (germline): MNHEY, SMNVEV (reference sequence).

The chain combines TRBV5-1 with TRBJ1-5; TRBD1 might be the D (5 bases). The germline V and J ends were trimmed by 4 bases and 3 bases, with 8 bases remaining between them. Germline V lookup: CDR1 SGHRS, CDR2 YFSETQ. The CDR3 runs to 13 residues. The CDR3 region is CASSGGVNQPQHF. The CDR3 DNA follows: TGCGCCAGCAGCGGAGGGGTCAATCAGCCCCAGCATTTT.

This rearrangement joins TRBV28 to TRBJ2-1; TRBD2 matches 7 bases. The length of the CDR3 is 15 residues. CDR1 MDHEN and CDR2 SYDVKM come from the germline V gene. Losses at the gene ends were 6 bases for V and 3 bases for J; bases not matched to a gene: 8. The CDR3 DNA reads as TGTGCCAGCAGGACCGGGGCGGGAGTCTACAATGAGCAGTTCTTC. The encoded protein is CASRTGAGVYNEQFF.

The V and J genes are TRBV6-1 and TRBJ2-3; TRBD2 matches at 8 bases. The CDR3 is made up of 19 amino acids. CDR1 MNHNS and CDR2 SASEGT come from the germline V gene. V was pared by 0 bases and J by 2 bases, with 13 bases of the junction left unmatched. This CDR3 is CASSEAIPGQAGATDTQYF. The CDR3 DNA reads TGTGCCAGCAGTGAAGCAATTCCGGGTCAAGCGGGAGCCACAGATACGCAGTATTTT.

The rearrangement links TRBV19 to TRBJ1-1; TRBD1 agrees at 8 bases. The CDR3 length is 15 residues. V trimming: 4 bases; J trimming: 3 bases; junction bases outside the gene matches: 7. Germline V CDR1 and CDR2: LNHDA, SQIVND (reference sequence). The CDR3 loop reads CASSTQTGVHTEAFF. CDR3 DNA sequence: TGTGCCAGTAGTACCCAGACAGGGGTTCACACTGAAGCTTTCTTT.

CDR3 nucleotide sequence: TGTGCCAGCAGTTACTCGTACGGAGTCGAGCAGTACTTC. Encoded protein: CASSYSYGVEQYF. The gene calls are TRBV6-5 and TRBJ2-7; D is undetermined. The CDR3 runs 13 residues. Trimming shortened V by 0 bases and J by 6 bases, and 9 bases separated the two germline ends. Looked up from germline, CDR1 is MNHEY and CDR2 is SVGAGI.

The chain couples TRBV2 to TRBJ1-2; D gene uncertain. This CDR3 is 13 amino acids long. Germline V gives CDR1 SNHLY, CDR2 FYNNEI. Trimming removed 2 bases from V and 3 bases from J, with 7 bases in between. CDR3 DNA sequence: TGTGCCAGCAGTGAAACGGGGTACTATGGCTACACCTTC. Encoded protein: CASSETGYYGYTF.

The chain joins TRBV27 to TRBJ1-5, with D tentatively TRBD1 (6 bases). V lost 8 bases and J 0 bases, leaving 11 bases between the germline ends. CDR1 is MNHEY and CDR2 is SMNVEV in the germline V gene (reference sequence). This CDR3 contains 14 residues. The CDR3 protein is CASSQGLSNQPQHF. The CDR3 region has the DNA TGTGCCAGCTCACAGGGTCTTAGCAATCAGCCCCAGCATTTT.

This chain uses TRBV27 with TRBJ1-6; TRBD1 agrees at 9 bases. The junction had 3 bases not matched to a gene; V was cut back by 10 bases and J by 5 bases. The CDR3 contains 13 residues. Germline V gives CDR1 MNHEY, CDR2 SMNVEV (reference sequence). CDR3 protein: CAIGQGHNSPLHF. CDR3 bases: TGTGCCATCGGACAGGGGCATAATTCACCCCTCCACTTT.

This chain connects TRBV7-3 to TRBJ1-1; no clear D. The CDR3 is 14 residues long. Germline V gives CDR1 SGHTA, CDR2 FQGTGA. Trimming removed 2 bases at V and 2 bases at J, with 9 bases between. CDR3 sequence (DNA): TGTGCCAGCAGCTTATCTCCGGGAAACACTGAAGCTTTCTTT. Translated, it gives CASSLSPGNTEAFF.

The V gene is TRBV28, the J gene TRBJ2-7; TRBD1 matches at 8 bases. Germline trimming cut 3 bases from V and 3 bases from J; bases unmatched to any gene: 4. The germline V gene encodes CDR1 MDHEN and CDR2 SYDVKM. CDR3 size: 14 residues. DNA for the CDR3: TGTGCCAGCAGTTTCGATGACAGGGGCTACGAGCAGTACTTC. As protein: CASSFDDRGYEQYF.

CDR3 residues: CASTVRGAGGYTF. The CDR3 DNA reads TGTGCCAGCACCGTCAGGGGGGCAGGTGGCTACACCTTC. The chain couples TRBV9 to TRBJ1-2; 7 bases are shared with TRBD1. After removal of 6 bases from V and 7 bases from J, the junction contained 9 bases not matched to a gene. This CDR3 is built from 13 residues. CDR1 and CDR2 from the germline V gene are SGDLS and YYNGEE.

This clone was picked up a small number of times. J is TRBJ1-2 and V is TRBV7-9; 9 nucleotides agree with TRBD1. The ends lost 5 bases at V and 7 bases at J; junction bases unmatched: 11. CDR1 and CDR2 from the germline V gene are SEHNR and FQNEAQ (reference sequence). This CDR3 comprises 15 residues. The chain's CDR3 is CASSQLEQGALGYTF. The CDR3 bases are TGTGCCAGCAGCCAATTGGAACAGGGGGCGCTTGGCTACACCTTC.

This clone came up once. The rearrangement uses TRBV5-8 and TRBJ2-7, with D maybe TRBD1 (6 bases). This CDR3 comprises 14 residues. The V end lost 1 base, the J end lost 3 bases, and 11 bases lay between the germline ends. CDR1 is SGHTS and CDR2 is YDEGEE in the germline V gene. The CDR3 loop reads CASSLTGQSYEQYF. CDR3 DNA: TGTGCCAGCAGCTTGACCGGACAGAGCTACGAGCAGTACTTC. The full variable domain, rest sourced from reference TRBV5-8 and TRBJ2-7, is EAGVTQSPTHLIKTRGQQATLRCSPISGHTSVYWYQQALGLGLQFLLWYDEGEERNRGNFPPRFSGRQFPNYSSELNVNALELEDSALYLCASSLTGQSYEQYFGPGTRLTVT.

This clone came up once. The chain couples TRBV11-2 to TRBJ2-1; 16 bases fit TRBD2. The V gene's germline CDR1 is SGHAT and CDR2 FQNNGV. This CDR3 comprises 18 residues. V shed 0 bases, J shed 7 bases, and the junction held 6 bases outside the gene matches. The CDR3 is CASSLEGLAGGRPNEQFF. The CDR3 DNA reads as TGTGCCAGCAGCTTAGAGGGACTAGCGGGGGGGCGGCCAAATGAGCAGTTCTTC.

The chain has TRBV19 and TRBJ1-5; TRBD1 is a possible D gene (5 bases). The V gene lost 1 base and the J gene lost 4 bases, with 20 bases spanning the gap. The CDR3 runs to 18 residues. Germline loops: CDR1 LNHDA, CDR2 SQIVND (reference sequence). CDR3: CASSIGVVESNRNQPQHF. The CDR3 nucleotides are TGTGCCAGTAGTATAGGGGTAGTCGAGTCCAACAGGAATCAGCCCCAGCATTTT.

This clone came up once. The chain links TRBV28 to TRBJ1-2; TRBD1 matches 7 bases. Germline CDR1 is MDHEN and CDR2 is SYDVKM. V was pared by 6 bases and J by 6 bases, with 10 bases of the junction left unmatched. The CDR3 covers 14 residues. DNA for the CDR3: TGTGCCAGCAGGGCGGGAGGGGGCATACATGGCTACACCTTC. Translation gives CASRAGGGIHGYTF.